The 22 T cell receptor beta chains below come from one sample, sequenced in a study of cytomegalovirus exposure and HLA in healthy donors. The PCR contained 60 Vbeta and 13 Jbeta primers. The table came from immunoSEQ multiplex PCR; TCRdb's copy has only in-frame clones and leaves some out. The table lists about 190,000 clones, around 90% of them singletons. Sequenced sample: PBMCs. The receptors stem from a woman between 18 and 29 years old in good health and CMV-seronegative.

J is TRBJ2-7 and V is TRBV25-1; 9 bases fit TRBD2. With V trimmed by 8 bases and J by 7 bases, 18 bases remained unmatched. The CDR3 extends over 16 amino acids. CDR1 and CDR2 (germline): MGHDK, SYGVNS. The CDR3 coding sequence is TGTGCCAGCTGGACCTCGGAAGCGGGGGGCCGAGGGGAGCAGTACTTC. Translating gives CASWTSEAGGRGEQYF.

This clone was found once. The rearrangement uses TRBV28 and TRBJ1-1; D gene ambiguous. The CDR3 sequence is 14 residues long. Germline lookup yields CDR1 MDHEN and CDR2 SYDVKM. With 5 bases removed from V and 4 bases from J, the gap between germline ends came to 14 bases. CDR3 sequence reads: CASSQEAIGTEAFF. In nucleotides, the CDR3 is TGTGCCAGCAGTCAGGAGGCAATTGGCACTGAAGCTTTCTTT.

This clone was observed at least ten times. The V and J genes are TRBV6-4 and TRBJ2-6; 11 positions match TRBD1. Per the germline V gene, CDR1 is MRHNA and CDR2 is SNTAGT. CDR3 length: 17 amino acids. V shed 3 bases, J shed 0 bases, and the junction held 1 base outside the gene matches. CDR3 amino acids: CASSEGTGGSGANVLTF. CDR3 in DNA: TGTGCCAGCAGTGAGGGGACAGGGGGCTCTGGGGCCAACGTCCTGACTTTC.

The V call is TRBV27, the J call TRBJ2-7, with a possible D match to TRBD1 (6 bases). Trimming removed 0 bases from V and 3 bases from J, with 21 bases in between. From germline, CDR1 is MNHEY and CDR2 SMNVEV (reference sequence). This CDR3 has 18 amino acids. The CDR3 here is CASSLSYDRPMLFYEQYF. In DNA, the CDR3 is TGTGCCAGCAGTTTATCCTACGACAGGCCGATGCTTTTCTACGAGCAGTACTTC.

The gene calls are TRBV19 and TRBJ1-1; 11 bases fit TRBD1. V lost 5 bases, J lost 1 base, and 6 bases stayed unmatched. Germline V lookup: CDR1 LNHDA, CDR2 SQIVND (reference sequence). CDR3 length: 16 amino acids. CDR3 DNA: TGTGCCAGTAGTCCCCGGACAGGGGGCTCGAACACTGAAGCTTTCTTT. This encodes CASSPRTGGSNTEAFF.

The CDR3 DNA follows: TGTGCCAGCGGCTCGGAGGGGGCATGGGCCTACGAGCAGTACTTC. Translating gives CASGSEGAWAYEQYF. The V gene is TRBV11-2, the J gene TRBJ2-7; TRBD1 is a possible D gene (7 bases). Trimming pared 8 bases from V and 2 bases from J, leaving 19 bases between. Germline values: CDR1 SGHAT, CDR2 FQNNGV. The CDR3 is 15 amino acids.

The chain has TRBV28 and TRBJ1-6; the D gene is possibly TRBD1 (6 bases). V gave up 4 bases and J gave up 6 bases, with 10 bases separating them. The germline V gene encodes CDR1 MDHEN and CDR2 SYDVKM. CDR3 length: 14 residues. CDR3 DNA sequence: TGTGCCAGCAGTTCCGGGACACCTAATTCACCCCTCCACTTT. This encodes CASSSGTPNSPLHF. The full variable domain, with the rest looked up from reference TRBV28 and TRBJ1-6, is DVKVTQSSRYLVKRTGEKVFLECVQDMDHENMFWYRQDPGLGLRLIYFSYDVKMKEKGDIPEGYSVSREKKERFSLILESASTNQTSMYLCASSSGTPNSPLHFGNGTRLTVT.

About this clone itself: One end of the junction varies from germline; a read error may be responsible. This chain joins TRBV7-9 and TRBJ1-2, with unresolved D. The CDR3 is made up of 12 amino acids. Germline loops: CDR1 SEHNR, CDR2 FQNEAQ (reference sequence). In DNA, the CDR3 is TGTTCCAGCAGCTCACAACGATATGGCTACACCTTC. Its translation: CSSSSQRYGYTF.

V usage is TRBV7-2 and J usage is TRBJ2-2, with 9 bases that match TRBD2. The length of the CDR3 is 15 residues. Germline lookup yields CDR1 SGHTA and CDR2 FQGNSA. With V trimmed by 1 base and J by 6 bases, 3 bases remained unmatched. The CDR3 nucleotides read TGTGCCAGCAGCTTAGGTGGCGGGGGGGCCGGGGAGCTGTTTTTT. Translated: CASSLGGGGAGELFF.

This chain connects TRBV25-1 to TRBJ2-1; no firm D call. The CDR3 runs to 15 residues. The V end lost 4 bases, the J end lost 3 bases, and 13 bases lay between the germline ends. Germline lookup yields CDR1 MGHDK and CDR2 SYGVNS. As DNA, the CDR3 is TGTGCCAGCAGTGCAAGCCATGTCCGCTACAATGAGCAGTTCTTC. Residues: CASSASHVRYNEQFF.

The chain recombines TRBV29-1 with TRBJ1-2, with 11 bases matching TRBD1. Trimming took 4 bases from V and 11 from J; bases not matched to a gene: 6. The CDR3 has 12 amino acids. Germline CDR1 reads SQVTM; CDR2 reads ANQGSEA. The CDR3 region is CSVGTGGRSYTF. The CDR3 DNA follows: TGCAGCGTTGGGACAGGGGGCCGGTCGTACACCTTC.

This clone was counted once. The chain uses TRBV30 and TRBJ2-5; 8 bases match TRBD2. Per the germline V gene, CDR1 is GTSNPN and CDR2 is SVGIG (reference sequence). The CDR3 runs 13 residues. V was clipped by 0 bases and J by 11 bases; unmatched bases: 8. The CDR3 DNA follows: TGTGCCTGGAGTGTCGGGGGGGGGCAGGAGCAGTACTTC. It translates to CAWSVGGGQEQYF.

The chain combines TRBV11-3 with TRBJ2-1; 8 bases are shared with TRBD1. Germline CDR1 reads SGHNT; CDR2 reads YENEEA. The CDR3 covers 15 residues. V shed 5 bases, J shed 4 bases, and the junction held 7 bases outside the gene matches. CDR3 sequence reads: CASSADRGWYNEQFF. CDR3 DNA sequence: TGTGCCAGCAGCGCAGACAGGGGATGGTACAATGAGCAGTTCTTC.

The chain combines TRBV5-5 with TRBJ1-1; TRBD1 matches 9 bases. CDR1 SGHKS and CDR2 YYEKEE come from the germline V gene (reference sequence). This CDR3 has 12 amino acids. The ends lost 7 bases at V and 8 bases at J; junction bases unmatched: 6. CDR3 in amino acids: CASDRGDVEAFF. The CDR3 bases are TGTGCCAGCGACAGGGGGGACGTGGAAGCTTTCTTT.

V and J are TRBV7-9 and TRBJ1-5; D remains unclear. Germline V gene sequence: CDR1 SEHNR, CDR2 FQNEAQ (reference sequence). The V and J ends lost 5 bases and 6 bases respectively, with 8 bases between them. The CDR3 runs 12 residues. The CDR3 region has the DNA TGTGCCAGCAGCCCCGGTGGTCAGCCCCAGCATTTT. Residues: CASSPGGQPQHF.

This rearrangement joins TRBV10-3 to TRBJ1-2, with TRBD1 matching 11 bases. Germline CDR1 reads ENHRY; CDR2 reads SYGVKD. The J segment lost 8 bases and the V segment lost 4 bases, leaving 6 bases of the junction unmatched. There are 14 residues in the CDR3. The CDR3 here is CAISGKDRGQGYTF. CDR3 nucleotides: TGTGCCATCAGTGGTAAGGACAGGGGGCAAGGCTACACCTTC.

This rearrangement joins TRBV7-2 to TRBJ2-6; D is uncertain. CDR1 is SGHTA, CDR2 FQGNSA, per germline. The germline V and J ends were trimmed by 0 bases and 2 bases, with 5 bases remaining between them. The CDR3 sequence is 15 residues long. The CDR3 DNA follows: TGTGCCAGCAGCTTAGCGCCGGCTGGGGCCAACGTCCTGACTTTC. The encoded protein is CASSLAPAGANVLTF.

The chain is built from TRBV5-1 and TRBJ1-1; 7 positions match TRBD1. Looked up from germline, CDR1 is SGHRS and CDR2 is YFSETQ. The J segment lost 1 base and the V segment lost 5 bases, leaving 2 bases of the junction unmatched. There are 13 residues in the CDR3. The DNA for the CDR3 is TGCGCCAGCAGGCGACAGGGGAACACTGAAGCTTTCTTT. Translating gives CASRRQGNTEAFF.

The gene calls are TRBV5-8 and TRBJ1-5, with D possibly TRBD1 on 6 matching bases. Trimming took 2 bases from V and 1 from J, leaving 19 bases between them. CDR3 length: 18 residues. Per germline, CDR1 SGHTS and CDR2 YDEGEE. CDR3: CASSFNGGLGISNQPQHF. Here the CDR3 DNA reads TGTGCCAGCAGCTTCAACGGGGGGCTAGGGATCAGCAATCAGCCCCAGCATTTT.

The chain carries TRBV7-9 and TRBJ1-5, with 10 positions matching TRBD1. The ends lost 4 bases at V and 2 bases at J; junction bases unmatched: 5. The CDR3 totals 16 residues. The germline V gene has CDR1 SEHNR and CDR2 FQNEAQ (reference sequence). CDR3 DNA sequence: TGTGCCAGCAGCTCTCCCGGGACAGGGGGCAATCAGCCCCAGCATTTT. Translated, it gives CASSSPGTGGNQPQHF.

This rearrangement joins TRBV5-6 to TRBJ1-2; 9 nucleotides agree with TRBD1. With 4 bases clipped from V and 1 base from J, the junction kept 8 bases outside the gene matches. The CDR3 totals 16 residues. Germline V gene data show CDR1 as SGHDT and CDR2 as YYEEEE. The CDR3 DNA sequence: TGTGCCAGCAGCGTACCGGACAGGGGATATAACTATGGCTACACCTTC. Translated, it gives CASSVPDRGYNYGYTF.

This chain uses TRBV27 with TRBJ2-1; 8 bases fit TRBD1. V was clipped by 10 bases and J by 7 bases; unmatched bases: 9. This CDR3 is 13 amino acids long. Germline assignment: CDR1 MNHEY and CDR2 SMNVEV (reference sequence). CDR3 region: CATTWTGRNEQFF. In DNA form, the CDR3 reads TGTGCCACCACTTGGACAGGGCGGAATGAGCAGTTCTTC.